This T cell receptor (beta chain) was sequenced during a study of regulatory T cells in long-lasting Graves disease. Regarding time point: newly diagnosed GD, antithyroid drugs for less than 3 months. From RNA extracted from PBMCs, the TCR library was made. This clonotype was recorded many times. Construction of the TCR beta libraries employed iRepertoire HTBI primers in conjunction with Arm-PCR of CDR3 regions. TCRdb reprocessed the multiplex PCR reads with MiXCR, giving one entry per CDR3 protein. Altogether 550,000 to 600,000 distinct CDR3 sequences are present, 16% being singletons, with the ten largest covering around 12%. The data also belong to a second study, concerning T cells in Graves' hyperthyroidism and ophthalmopathy.

The sample was peripheral blood mononuclear cells (PBMCs), taken at new diagnosis, from a patient treated with antithyroid drugs. The clonotype comes from a man between 18 and 35 years old with Graves disease.

The CDR3: CASSLSRGERGYTF. In DNA form, the CDR3 reads TGTGCCAGCAGTTTATCGCGGGGGGAGCGAGGCTACACCTTC. The rearrangement uses TRBV27 and TRBJ1-2, with D possibly TRBD1 on 5 matching bases. Trimming shortened V by 0 bases and J by 8 bases, and 13 bases separated the two germline ends. CDR3 length: 14 residues. Germline V gene data show CDR1 as MNHEY and CDR2 as SMNVEV (reference sequence).